This T cell receptor (beta chain) was documented in a study of molecular identifiers for immune sequencing clone quantification. Study observations and caveats: Clones carrying above 20 RNA copies accounted for over 99% of effector molecules, under 1% in naive cells.

CDR1 and CDR2 from the germline V gene are MNHEY and SMNVEV (reference sequence). This CDR3 spans 17 amino acids. The V end was cut by 5 bases, the J end by 4 bases, with 21 bases between. TCRdb re-analysed the PCR reads in MiXCR, keeping a single row per CDR3 protein. The sample has over 300,000 distinct CDR3 sequences, roughly 23% seen once. Note on this clonotype: No antigen is known for it.

The V and J genes are TRBV27 and TRBJ2-1; tentatively, D is TRBD1 (6 bases). The sample taken for sequencing was naive CD8+ T cells from blood, with Jurkat cell RNA spiked in. Subset meaning: FACS-sorted CD8+CD4-CCR7+CD45RA+ naive T cells. The receptor was derived from a human donor in good health. Some libraries in this study had Jurkat cell RNA spiked in. CDR3 DNA sequence: TGTGCCAGCAGTCCCGCCCTGACTCAACAGGGATACAATGAGCAGTTCTTC. It is translated as CASSPALTQQGYNEQFF.